A selection of T cell receptor beta chains follows, all from one sample in a study of CD8+ T cells in alopecia areata. TCRdb's table, derived via immunoSEQ multiplex PCR, lists solely in-frame clones and lacks some. The table lists 200,000 or so clones, roughly 50% of them singletons. What was sequenced was CD8+ T cells sorted from blood. All receptors derive from a human donor in good health. Both conserved end residues are part of each CDR3. The D gene is left open where the match is weak. Rows give clone size only sometimes, using once, few, many, or a class for an expanded clone.

TRBJ2-2,TRBV4-1,NA,NA,TGCGCCAGCAGCCAAGATCCGGGTCCCGGGGAGCTGTTTTTT,CASSQDPGPGELFF
TRBJ2-1,TRBV4-1,NA,NA,TGCGCCAGCGGGGGGGCGGTCTACAATGAGCAGTTCTTC,CASGGAVYNEQFF
TRBJ1-1,TRBV6-5,NA,NA,TGTGCCAGCAGGGACGGGAACACTGAAGCTTTCTTT,CASRDGNTEAFF
TRBJ2-1,TRBV5-6,NA,NA,TGTGCCAGCAGCCCCGGGCCCGACAATGAGCAGTTCTTC,CASSPGPDNEQFF
TRBJ1-1,TRBV7-6,NA,NA,TGTGCCAGCAGCTTAGAACTAGCCGCTGAAGCTTTCTTT,CASSLELAAEAFF
TRBJ1-1,TRBV2,TRBD1,NA,TGTGCCAGCAGTGAAGCCCCAGGGGGCCATCGAGAAGCTTTCTTT,CASSEAPGGHREAFF
TRBJ2-7,TRBV6-1,NA,NA,TGTGCCAGCAGGGACAGCCAGGTAGAGCAGTACTTC,CASRDSQVEQYF
TRBJ2-1,TRBV27,TRBD2,few,TGTGCCAGCAGTTCCGGACTAGCGGGGTACAATGAGCAGTTCTTC,CASSSGLAGYNEQFF
TRBJ2-1,TRBV18,NA,NA,TGTGCCAGCTCACCACCGGGCGTATCAGGGGATTACAATGAGCAGTTCTTC,CASSPPGVSGDYNEQFF
TRBJ2-5,TRBV15,NA,NA,TGTGCCACTCAGTCGGGTATCCAAGAGACCCAGTACTTC,CATQSGIQETQYF
TRBJ2-6,TRBV13,NA,NA,TGTGCCAGCAGCTTGTCTGGGGCCAACGTCCTGACTTTC,CASSLSGANVLTF
TRBJ2-7,TRBV19,NA,few,TGTGCCAGTAGTGCGGGCCAGGGGTTAGTCTACGAGCAGTACTTC,CASSAGQGLVYEQYF
TRBJ2-7,TRBV29-1,TRBD1,NA,TGCAGCGTTGAAGATCGATTGGGACAGTCCTACGAGCAGTACTTC,CSVEDRLGQSYEQYF
TRBJ1-1,TRBV7-9,NA,few,TGTGCCAGCGGCCGCGGCGGGGACACTGAAGCTTTCTTT,CASGRGGDTEAFF
TRBJ2-1,TRBV9,NA,few,TGTGCCAGCAGCGTAGGAGACGGGGGCAATGAGCAGTTCTTC,CASSVGDGGNEQFF
TRBJ2-3,TRBV7-2,NA,NA,TGTGCCAGCAGCCAGTATACGCAGTATTTT,CASSQYTQYF
TRBJ1-5,TRBV19,NA,few,TGTGCCAGTAGCCCTTGGGGCCACAATCAGCCCCAGCATTTT,CASSPWGHNQPQHF
TRBJ1-1,TRBV29-1,NA,NA,TGCAGCGTTGATCCCCGAGCCAGAAACACTGAAGCTTTCTTT,CSVDPRARNTEAFF
TRBJ2-1,TRBV10-3,NA,NA,TGTGCCATCAGTGAATTGGGGGGGGCATACAATGAGCAGTTCTTC,CAISELGGAYNEQFF
TRBJ2-1,TRBV5-1,NA,once,TGCGCCAGCAGCTTGGGTACCGGGCGGGCCTACAATGAGCAGTTCTTC,CASSLGTGRAYNEQFF
TRBJ1-1,TRBV7-9,NA,NA,TGTGCCAGCAGCTTAGTGCCAGGGGTATGGACTGAAGCTTTCTTT,CASSLVPGVWTEAFF
TRBJ1-5,TRBV5-4,TRBD1,NA,TGTGCCAGCAGCGGGGACAGGGGTCAGCCCCAGCATTTT,CASSGDRGQPQHF
TRBJ1-2,TRBV5-1,NA,few,TGCGCCAGCTCCCCAGATCCATCCTATGGCTACACCTTC,CASSPDPSYGYTF
TRBJ2-7,TRBV2,NA,once,TGTGCCAGCAGTGGTGGTCGGAAAACCTACGAGCAGTACTTC,CASSGGRKTYEQYF
TRBJ2-7,TRBV13,NA,NA,TGTGCCAGCAGCTGGAGGGACGGCTCCTACGAGCAGTACTTC,CASSWRDGSYEQYF
TRBJ1-2,TRBV29-1,TRBD1,few,TGCAGCGTGACAGGGGGGGAAACCTTC,CSVTGGETF
TRBJ1-6,TRBV7-9,NA,few,TGTGCCAGCAGCCCCCCTCAGGAGGGCGCGAATTCACCCCTCCACTTT,CASSPPQEGANSPLHF
TRBJ2-7,TRBV7-9,NA,NA,TGTGCCAGCAGCTTAGGGTCCTACGAGCAGTACTTC,CASSLGSYEQYF